This entry lists 15 T cell receptor beta chains sequenced from one sample in a study of T cells after yellow fever vaccination. TCRdb re-analysed the 5' RACE reads in MiXCR, keeping a single row per CDR3 protein. The sample contains about 260,000 distinct CDR3 sequences, 10% to 15% of which appear only once. This specimen consisted of CD4+ T cells sorted from PBMCs, obtained 45 days after the yellow fever booster vaccination. Receptors originate from a young man who received the YFV17D yellow fever vaccine.

This chain uses TRBV5-1 with TRBJ2-7, with a weak D call TRBD1 (7 bases). V was pared by 0 bases and J by 7 bases, with 14 bases between. Germline V gene data show CDR1 as SGHRS and CDR2 as YFSETQ. This CDR3 region has 14 residues. DNA for the CDR3: TGCGCCAGCAGCTTGGTTTCAGCAGGGGGGGAGCAGTACTTC. Translated: CASSLVSAGGEQYF. The variable domain in full, with the rest retrieved from reference TRBV5-1 and TRBJ2-7, is KAGVTQTPRYLIKTRGQQVTLSCSPISGHRSVSWYQQTPGQGLQFLFEYFSETQRNKGNFPGRFSGRQFSNSRSEMNVSTLELGDSALYLCASSLVSAGGEQYFGPGTRLTVT.

The chain couples TRBV6-1 to TRBJ2-7; D perhaps matches TRBD1 (6 bases). V lost 11 bases and J 1 base, leaving 18 bases between the germline ends. CDR3 size: 14 residues. The germline V gene has CDR1 MNHNS and CDR2 SASEGT. CDR3 nucleotides: TGTGCCGTACCACCGTCGGACAGATCCTACGAGCAGTACTTC. Its translation is CAVPPSDRSYEQYF.

About this clonotype: A junction end diverges from the germline sequence, so it may reflect a read error. The DNA of the CDR3 is TGTGCCAGCAGCGTAGCGGGGGCCCAGTACTTC. Amino acids: CASSVAGAQYF. V is TRBV7-2 and J is TRBJ2-5, with 9 bases matching TRBD2. The CDR3 consists of 11 residues. Germline CDR1 reads SGHTA; CDR2 reads FQGNSA.

V gene TRBV15 combines with J gene TRBJ2-7; D not certain. The CDR3 covers 12 residues. The germline V gene has CDR1 LNHNV and CDR2 YYDKDF (reference sequence). The V end lost 1 base, the J end lost 4 bases, and 5 bases lay between the germline ends. The CDR3 sequence: CATSRGGYEQYF. CDR3 DNA: TGTGCCACCAGCAGAGGAGGATACGAGCAGTACTTC.

This clonotype was seen ten or more times. The genes are TRBV20-1 and TRBJ2-1; D uncertain. Per germline, CDR1 DFQATT and CDR2 SNEGSKA (reference sequence). Between the trimmed V and J ends, which lost 3 bases and 3 bases, there was a span of 3 bases. The CDR3 runs 11 residues. CDR3 protein: CSASLYNEQFF. DNA for the CDR3: TGCAGTGCTAGCCTCTACAATGAGCAGTTCTTC.

This clonotype showed up many times. The V call is TRBV29-1, the J call TRBJ2-7, with D perhaps matching TRBD1 (5 bases). V dropped 4 bases and J dropped 2 bases, with 9 bases sitting between them. The CDR3 loop spans 12 amino acids. Germline loops: CDR1 SQVTM, CDR2 ANQGSEA. The CDR3 coding sequence is TGCAGCGTTGTTCCAGGGCCCTACGAGCAGTACTTC. Amino acid sequence: CSVVPGPYEQYF.

This clonotype was counted a few times. The CDR3 here is CSARGRETRGDTQYF. CDR3 DNA sequence: TGCAGTGCTAGGGGACGGGAGACTCGTGGGGATACGCAGTATTTT. J is TRBJ2-3 and V is TRBV20-1; maybe TRBD2 (6 bases). Germline V gene data show CDR1 as DFQATT and CDR2 as SNEGSKA (reference sequence). V was cut by 3 bases and J by 6 bases, with 19 bases left in between. The CDR3 length is 15 residues.

The chain has TRBV20-1 and TRBJ2-1; D remains unclear. V was shortened by 3 bases and J by 10 bases, with 10 bases between the two germline ends. The CDR3 has 11 residues. Germline-derived CDR1 and CDR2 are DFQATT and SNEGSKA (reference sequence). DNA for the CDR3: TGCAGTGCTAGCCGTACTGGAGAGCAGTTCTTC. Translating gives CSASRTGEQFF.

The rearrangement links TRBV5-1 to TRBJ2-7, with TRBD2 identical over 10 bases. This CDR3 has 16 amino acids. Germline CDR1 and CDR2: SGHRS and YFSETQ. The J segment lost 6 bases and the V segment lost 2 bases, leaving 11 bases of the junction unmatched. The CDR3 is CASSFPSAGGPPEQYF. The CDR3 bases are TGCGCCAGCAGCTTCCCCTCAGCGGGAGGGCCCCCCGAGCAGTACTTC.

The rearrangement links TRBV30 to TRBJ1-3; maybe TRBD1 (6 bases). This CDR3 has 15 residues. Germline CDR1 and CDR2: GTSNPN and SVGIG (reference sequence). Between the trimmed V and J ends, which lost 2 bases and 2 bases, there was a span of 13 bases. As DNA, the CDR3 is TGTGCCTGGAGTACCGGACAGAAAACTGGAAACACCATATATTTT. It translates to CAWSTGQKTGNTIYF.

CDR3 nucleotide sequence: TGTGCCAGCTCACCTTTAGCGGGAGTAACCGGCGGGTACGAGCAGTACTTC. The encoded protein is CASSPLAGVTGGYEQYF. The rearrangement joins TRBV18 to TRBJ2-7, with TRBD2 identical over 9 bases. CDR3 size: 17 residues. Germline V gene data show CDR1 as KGHSH and CDR2 as LQKENI. The V and J ends lost 3 bases and 4 bases, in that order; junction bases with no gene match: 13.

This clonotype was seen a handful of times. This rearrangement joins TRBV3-1 to TRBJ2-7; D not resolved. V was clipped by 4 bases and J by 3 bases, with 13 bases between them. The CDR3 covers 14 residues. Per germline, CDR1 LGHDT and CDR2 YNNKEL (reference sequence). The DNA of the CDR3 is TGTGCCAGCAGCCGAACTGTCAAGGTCTACGAGCAGTACTTC. This encodes CASSRTVKVYEQYF.

This clonotype has just a few counts. V is TRBV9 and J is TRBJ1-2; D uncertain. V lost 2 bases and J 0 bases, leaving 2 bases between the germline ends. The length of the CDR3 is 12 residues. Germline CDR1 and CDR2: SGDLS and YYNGEE. The CDR3 nucleotides are TGTGCCAGCAGCGTTACTAACTATGGCTACACCTTC. It is translated as CASSVTNYGYTF.

The rearrangement joins TRBV12-3 or TRBV12-4 to TRBJ2-1, with TRBD2 identical over 9 bases. The CDR3 consists of 15 residues. V trimming: 7 bases; J trimming: 7 bases; junction bases outside the gene matches: 11. The CDR3 DNA is TGTGCCAGCAAAAATGGGATAGCGGGAGCTAATGAGCAGTTCTTC. Encoded protein: CASKNGIAGANEQFF.

This clonotype turned up a few times. Here the CDR3 reads CSASPGTGNYGYTF. The DNA of the CDR3 is TGCAGCGCCTCCCCGGGGACAGGGAACTATGGCTACACCTTC. The chain uses TRBV29-1 and TRBJ1-2; 9 nucleotides line up with TRBD1. The trim removed 7 bases at V and 2 bases at J, leaving 8 bases unmatched. The CDR3 consists of 14 residues. Germline lookup yields CDR1 SQVTM and CDR2 ANQGSEA.